The 10 T cell receptor beta chains given below trace back to one sample, sequenced in a study of T cell repertoires in cytomegalovirus infection (dated by TCRdb to the late 2010s). Their antigens remain unidentified. The meaning of the sample's treatment or condition label: in vitro stimulation with specific CMV peptide epitopes to enrich CMV-specific T cells. Data came from an Illumina HiSeq 1500. TCRdb handled the public reads itself, with Q25 trimming in fastp and clone calling in MiXCR, and kept productive beta chains. Each entry is one CDR3 protein sequence, shown with its most common DNA and genes. In all, the sample holds some 350,000 distinct CDR3 sequences, and around a third of those were seen once. The ten largest clonotypes hold approximately 15% of the sample. The input for sequencing was cultured PBMCs, taken from culture after CMV antigen stimulation. These receptors all come from a human donor in good health (CMV status not recorded). Some clones in this sample may be carry-over from other donors' samples.

This clonotype was counted between two and nine times. The gene calls are TRBV28 and TRBJ2-4; D is uncertain. Germline V gene lookup returns CDR1 MDHEN and CDR2 SYDVKM. The V gene lost 5 bases and the J gene lost 0 bases, with 17 bases spanning the gap. The CDR3 runs 17 residues. The CDR3 DNA is TGTGCCAGCAGTCTTGACCCCTATCGACTAGCCAAAAACATTCAGTACTTC. The encoded protein is CASSLDPYRLAKNIQYF. Full variable domain (missing parts from reference TRBV28 and TRBJ2-4): DVKVTQSSRYLVKRTGEKVFLECVQDMDHENMFWYRQDPGLGLRLIYFSYDVKMKEKGDIPEGYSVSREKKERFSLILESASTNQTSMYLCASSLDPYRLAKNIQYFGAGTRLSVL.

This clonotype came up a few times. The rearrangement links TRBV28 to TRBJ1-1; D is undetermined. Germline V gene data show CDR1 as MDHEN and CDR2 as SYDVKM. The CDR3 contains 14 residues. V was cut by 3 bases and J by 1 base, with 9 bases left in between. Here the CDR3 reads CASSFPSRNTEAFF. The CDR3 DNA reads TGTGCCAGCAGTTTTCCGTCCCGGAACACTGAAGCTTTCTTT.

This clonotype occurred once. The gene calls are TRBV10-3 and TRBJ1-5, with 7 bases aligning to TRBD1. The CDR3 runs 13 residues. The V segment lost 4 bases and the J segment 6 bases; nucleotides outside the gene matches: 3. Germline CDR1 and CDR2: ENHRY and SYGVKD. Here the CDR3 reads CAISGDSFQPQHF. In DNA form, the CDR3 reads TGTGCCATCAGTGGGGACAGTTTTCAGCCCCAGCATTTT.

This clonotype was found many times. V is TRBV7-9 and J is TRBJ2-1, with 10 bases matching TRBD1. The germline CDR1 and CDR2 sequences are SEHNR and FQNEAQ (reference sequence). CDR3 size: 16 residues. J lost 5 bases, V lost 5 bases, and 9 bases had no gene match. This CDR3 reads CASSVLGTGENNEQFF. CDR3 nucleotides: TGTGCCAGCAGCGTTCTCGGGACAGGGGAGAACAATGAGCAGTTCTTC.

This clonotype was seen a handful of times. This chain links TRBV10-3 with TRBJ1-2; the match to TRBD1 covers 8 bases. Trimming removed 4 bases from V and 6 bases from J; junction bases left unmatched: 10. The germline CDR1 and CDR2 sequences are ENHRY and SYGVKD. CDR3 length: 15 amino acids. CDR3 coding DNA: TGTGCCATCAGTGGGTTTACAGGGGGTGCTGATGGCTACACCTTC. Translating gives CAISGFTGGADGYTF.

Here the CDR3 reads CAWSRRGSLTYSYEQYV. The CDR3 coding sequence is TGTGCCTGGAGTAGGCGAGGTTCCCTTACCTACTCCTACGAGCAGTACGTC. The chain uses TRBV30 and TRBJ2-7; D is unresolved. The CDR3 is 17 amino acids. Germline CDR1 and CDR2: GTSNPN and SVGIG (reference sequence). V shed 2 bases and J shed 0 bases, with 20 bases lying between them.

The chain is built from TRBV6-8 and TRBJ2-1; 8 bases are shared with TRBD2. CDR1 is MNHGY and CDR2 is SAAAGT in the germline V gene. Losses at the gene ends were 7 bases for V and 14 bases for J; bases not matched to a gene: 10. The CDR3 has 12 residues. In DNA form, the CDR3 reads TGTGCCAGCATGAGGCGAGCGGGAGACAAGTTCTTC. This sequence encodes CASMRRAGDKFF.

V gene TRBV6-2 or TRBV6-3 combines with J gene TRBJ2-7; 12 bases match TRBD2. V lost 8 bases, J lost 3 bases, and 5 bases stayed unmatched. The germline V gene encodes CDR1 MNHEY and CDR2 SVGEGT. This CDR3 has 14 residues. CDR3 in DNA: TGTGCCAGCGGTGGGACTAGCGGGTTCTACGAGCAGTACTTC. Its translation is CASGGTSGFYEQYF.

This sequence joins TRBV12-3 or TRBV12-4 and TRBJ1-1, with a possible D match to TRBD1 (6 bases). The CDR3 consists of 13 residues. V shed 7 bases and J shed 6 bases, with 15 bases lying between them. The CDR3 DNA reads TGTGCCAGCAAGGGCAGGCGACAGGCTGAAGCTTTCTTT. Its protein product is CASKGRRQAEAFF.

The V call is TRBV15, the J call TRBJ1-5; 7 nucleotides agree with TRBD1. The CDR3 loop spans 17 amino acids. From germline, CDR1 is LNHNV and CDR2 YYDKDF (reference sequence). After removal of 4 bases from V and 0 bases from J, the junction contained 9 bases not matched to a gene. The CDR3 loop is CATSTLGTDDSNQPQHF. The DNA of the CDR3 is TGTGCCACCAGCACCCTAGGGACAGACGATAGCAATCAGCCCCAGCATTTT.